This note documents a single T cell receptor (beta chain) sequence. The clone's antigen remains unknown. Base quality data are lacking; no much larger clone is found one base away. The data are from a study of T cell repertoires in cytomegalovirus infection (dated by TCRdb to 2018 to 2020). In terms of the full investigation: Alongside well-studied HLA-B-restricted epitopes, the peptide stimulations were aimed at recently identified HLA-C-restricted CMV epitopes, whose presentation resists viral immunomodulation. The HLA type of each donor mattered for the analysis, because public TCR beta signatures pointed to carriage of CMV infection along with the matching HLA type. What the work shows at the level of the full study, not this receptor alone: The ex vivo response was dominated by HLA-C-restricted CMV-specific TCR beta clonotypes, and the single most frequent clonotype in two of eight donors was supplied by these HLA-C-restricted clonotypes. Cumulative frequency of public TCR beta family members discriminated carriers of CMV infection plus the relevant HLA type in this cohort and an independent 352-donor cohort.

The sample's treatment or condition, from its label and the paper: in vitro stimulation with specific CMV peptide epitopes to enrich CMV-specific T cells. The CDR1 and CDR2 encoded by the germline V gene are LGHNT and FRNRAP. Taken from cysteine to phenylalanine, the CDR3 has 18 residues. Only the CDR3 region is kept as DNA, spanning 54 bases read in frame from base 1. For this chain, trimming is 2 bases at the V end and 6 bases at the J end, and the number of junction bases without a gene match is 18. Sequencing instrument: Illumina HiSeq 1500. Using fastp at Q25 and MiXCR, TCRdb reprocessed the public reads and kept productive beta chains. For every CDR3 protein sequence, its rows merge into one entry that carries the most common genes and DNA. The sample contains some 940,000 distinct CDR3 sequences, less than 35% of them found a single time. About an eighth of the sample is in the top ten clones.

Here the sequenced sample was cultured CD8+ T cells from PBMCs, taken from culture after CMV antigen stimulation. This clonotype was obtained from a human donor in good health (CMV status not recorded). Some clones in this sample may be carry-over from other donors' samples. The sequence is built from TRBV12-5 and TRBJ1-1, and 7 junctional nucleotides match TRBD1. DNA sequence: TGTGCTAGTGGTTTGAATATTCAGGGGGTGGATTTGGGTTCTGAAGCTTTCTTT. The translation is CASGLNIQGVDLGSEAFF.